These T cell receptor beta chains were read from a single sample in a study of identical twins. TCRdb re-analysed the 5' RACE reads in MiXCR, keeping a single row per CDR3 protein. Among 650,000 to 750,000 distinct CDR3 sequences listed, around 20% were seen once. These data also formed part of another study, on T cells expressing NK-cell markers.

The sample was PBMCs. All receptors derive from a young woman in good health. Each CDR3 is given without its conserved first and last residue. Size tells how often a clone was seen (once, few, many) or the class of an expanded clone, and some rows leave it out.

CDR3 protein | V gene | clone size
SVHERETQY | TRBV29-1 | few
ASIWALANSNEQF | TRBV12-3/TRBV12-4 | -
AIGTVPTSGDEQY | TRBV10-3 | few
ASTGSRTGELF | TRBV2 | -
ASSSRSVQETQY | TRBV7-7 | few
CGEGPSGSHSGANVLT | TRBV20-1 | -
ASSLNTGPYEQY | TRBV5-1 | -
ASSPDLNYGYT | TRBV5-5 | few
SAEGEGLLGNTIY | TRBV20-1 | -
ASTRGPGANVLT | TRBV12-3/TRBV12-4 | -
SASPGQGDIQY | TRBV20-1 | few
ASSAGQRGEQF | TRBV7-2 | -
ASSWGDQGAEQF | TRBV5-1 | -
ASSQDVTVWADYEQY | TRBV4-3 | few
ASSSYLRGGYT | TRBV12-3/TRBV12-4 | -
AWGEYTGELF | TRBV12-3/TRBV12-4 | few
ASRGVAFTEAF | TRBV6-1 | -
ASSLEVGTYEQY | TRBV7-6 | few
ASRPSGGHNEQF | TRBV5-1 | -
ASSLNPAGSTGELF | TRBV12-3/TRBV12-4 | -
SVRRGPETQY | TRBV29-1 | few
ASSLTGVEGYT | TRBV12-3/TRBV12-4 | many
ASSYAWTGESYEQY | TRBV6-2/TRBV6-3 | many
ASSQAGGPSNEQF | TRBV4-2 | -
ATGSRDRGQDTQY | TRBV24-1 | -
ASSFRQRALDTQY | TRBV5-1 | -
SVDWASGANVLT | TRBV29-1 | -
ASSQTQGATYEQY | TRBV4-3 | -
SVLMANTDTQY | TRBV29-1 | -
ASSSQTSGLETQY | TRBV5-1 | -
ASSLSLAGVGTGELF | TRBV7-9 | -
ASSPTGFGEQY | TRBV12-3/TRBV12-4 | -
SALLITPNYGYT | TRBV20-1 | -
AISEPPGGSSGANVLT | TRBV10-3 | -
ASTLAGGSDTQY | TRBV7-8 | many
SAMAGVKYEQF | TRBV20-1 | -
ASSPDQSIFGSSYNEQF | TRBV4-1 | -
ASSQSGGDDTQY | TRBV3-1 | -
ASSLASGTGHHNEQF | TRBV5-1 | -
SARVNRGGMNTEAF | TRBV20-1 | -
SARSLGRGAETQY | TRBV20-1 | few
ACGRGSSTGELF | TRBV6-1 | -
SARRGVIMPQH | TRBV20-1 | -
ASSSPDSRGPYEQY | TRBV28 | few
AISEPTDPYNEQF | TRBV10-3 | few
ASLNVGGGPAEQY | TRBV6-2/TRBV6-3 | -
ASAVGGGEQF | TRBV5-1 | -